The rows below give T cell receptor beta chains drawn from one sample of a study of blood T cell repertoires in COVID-19. The table came from immunoSEQ multiplex PCR; TCRdb's copy has only in-frame clones and leaves some out. The sample records roughly 50,000 clones, approximately 90% being singletons. The source material was peripheral blood. Receptors originate from a middle-aged man with acute or convalescent COVID-19. Each CDR3 is given with its conserved first and last residue. D genes are given only for firm matches. Only some rows state a clone size, as once, few, many or a class for expanded clones.

abundance: NA
d_gene: TRBD1
v_gene: TRBV7-9
j_gene: TRBJ1-2
CDR3nt: TGTGCCAGCAGCGGACAGGGGAATAACTATGGCTACACCTTC
CDR3aa: CASSGQGNNYGYTF

abundance: NA
d_gene: TRBD1
v_gene: TRBV11-2
j_gene: TRBJ1-6
CDR3nt: TGTGCCAGCAGCGGGATGGGACAGTTTAATTCACCCCTCCACTTT
CDR3aa: CASSGMGQFNSPLHF

abundance: NA
d_gene: NA
v_gene: TRBV3-1/TRBV3-2
j_gene: TRBJ1-4
CDR3nt: TGTGCCAGCAGCCAATGGGGGCGACAGGAACCCACTAATGAAAAACTGTTTTTT
CDR3aa: CASSQWGRQEPTNEKLFF

abundance: NA
d_gene: NA
v_gene: TRBV4-3
j_gene: TRBJ1-2
CDR3nt: TGCGCCAGCAGCCCAACCGACAGGCCTTATGGCTACACCTTC
CDR3aa: CASSPTDRPYGYTF

abundance: NA
d_gene: TRBD1
v_gene: TRBV5-4
j_gene: TRBJ1-2
CDR3nt: TGTGCCAGCAGCTTGGCCGGGACAGGGGTTTATGGCTACACCTTC
CDR3aa: CASSLAGTGVYGYTF

abundance: NA
d_gene: NA
v_gene: TRBV7-2
j_gene: TRBJ2-1
CDR3nt: TGTGCCAGCAGCCAAAAGACAGGCTCCTACAATGAGCAGTTCTTC
CDR3aa: CASSQKTGSYNEQFF

abundance: NA
d_gene: TRBD2
v_gene: TRBV14
j_gene: TRBJ2-5
CDR3nt: TGTGCCAGCAGCCACAGTGACGCCGAGGATGGACTAGCGGGGCAAGAGACCCAGTACTTC
CDR3aa: CASSHSDAEDGLAGQETQYF

abundance: NA
d_gene: TRBD1
v_gene: TRBV19
j_gene: TRBJ2-1
CDR3nt: TGTGCCAGTAGTATAGGGACAGGGGGCTCCTACAATGAGCAGTTCTTC
CDR3aa: CASSIGTGGSYNEQFF

abundance: NA
d_gene: TRBD1
v_gene: TRBV7-9
j_gene: TRBJ2-2
CDR3nt: TGTGCCAGCAGGCACCGGGACAGGGGGCGCGGGGACACCGGGGAGCTGTTTTTT
CDR3aa: CASRHRDRGRGDTGELFF

abundance: NA
d_gene: NA
v_gene: TRBV3-1/TRBV3-2
j_gene: TRBJ1-3
CDR3nt: TGTGCCAGCAGCCCCGCTGGGGGGGACTCTGGAAACACCATATATTTT
CDR3aa: CASSPAGGDSGNTIYF

abundance: NA
d_gene: NA
v_gene: TRBV18
j_gene: TRBJ2-7
CDR3nt: TGTGCCAGCTCACCATGGGCGCAGGGGAGCTCCTACGAGCAGTACTTC
CDR3aa: CASSPWAQGSSYEQYF

abundance: NA
d_gene: NA
v_gene: TRBV20-1
j_gene: TRBJ2-5
CDR3nt: TGCAGTCCCCGACAGGTAGAGACCCAGTACTTC
CDR3aa: CSPRQVETQYF

abundance: NA
d_gene: TRBD1
v_gene: TRBV6-5
j_gene: TRBJ1-1
CDR3nt: TGTGCCAGCAGTTTAATACCGGGACAGGGGAGTGCTTTCTTT
CDR3aa: CASSLIPGQGSAFF

abundance: once
d_gene: NA
v_gene: TRBV4-1
j_gene: TRBJ1-5
CDR3nt: TGCGCCAGCAGCCAGCGACTACCGGGTTCCAATCAGCCCCAGCATTTT
CDR3aa: CASSQRLPGSNQPQHF

abundance: NA
d_gene: TRBD1
v_gene: TRBV24-1
j_gene: TRBJ2-7
CDR3nt: TGTGCCACCAGTGATTCTGGACAGGGGGTCCACGAGCAGTACTTC
CDR3aa: CATSDSGQGVHEQYF

abundance: NA
d_gene: NA
v_gene: TRBV7-2
j_gene: TRBJ1-3
CDR3nt: TGTGCCAGCAGCACTCTGTCCGGGGGTCGCTCTGGAAACACCATATATTTT
CDR3aa: CASSTLSGGRSGNTIYF

abundance: few
d_gene: NA
v_gene: TRBV30
j_gene: TRBJ1-4
CDR3nt: TGTGCCTGGAGTGGAGAAGAAAAACTGTTTTTT
CDR3aa: CAWSGEEKLFF

abundance: NA
d_gene: TRBD2
v_gene: TRBV3-1/TRBV3-2
j_gene: TRBJ2-7
CDR3nt: TGTGCCAGCAGCCCACTAGCGGGCTCCTACGAGCAGTACTTC
CDR3aa: CASSPLAGSYEQYF

abundance: NA
d_gene: NA
v_gene: TRBV3-1/TRBV3-2
j_gene: TRBJ1-4
CDR3nt: TGTGCCAGCAGCCCTAGGGACTCAACTAATGAAAAACTGTTTTTT
CDR3aa: CASSPRDSTNEKLFF

abundance: NA
d_gene: NA
v_gene: TRBV4-3
j_gene: TRBJ2-7
CDR3nt: TGCGCCAGCAGCCAAGACCGGGATAACTACGAGCAGTACTTC
CDR3aa: CASSQDRDNYEQYF